One and the same sample provided the 8 T cell receptor beta chains below, sequenced in a study of blood T cells in healthy people across ages (dated by TCRdb to between 2014 and 2017). Library generation was performed with 5' RACE. Sequencing was performed on an Illumina HiSeq 2500. A second PCR of roughly 6 to 12 cycles was performed with a sample-barcoded 5' primer and a J-beta primer mix. In-frame beta chains were kept once TCRdb had trimmed the public reads at Q25 with fastp and called clones with MiXCR. Each CDR3 protein appears once, grouped with its most common genes and DNA. The sample records 720,000 or so distinct CDR3 sequences, roughly two fifths of which are singletons. The ten largest clones capture about 30% of the sample. Sequencing input: blood. The receptors were gathered from an older man in good health.

This clonotype was found many times. The gene calls are TRBV29-1 and TRBJ2-5; D uncertain. The V end was cut by 5 bases, the J end by 2 bases, with 9 bases between. CDR3 length equals 12 residues. The germline CDR1 and CDR2 sequences are SQVTM and ANQGSEA. CDR3 sequence (DNA): TGCAGCGTTTCGGGCAGGCAAGAGACCCAGTACTTC. It specifies CSVSGRQETQYF.

The chain has TRBV20-1 and TRBJ2-3; D remains ambiguous. Germline V gives CDR1 DFQATT, CDR2 SNEGSKA (reference sequence). The CDR3 totals 16 residues. The V end was cut by 3 bases, the J end by 0 bases, with 16 bases between. The CDR3 DNA reads TGCAGTGCTAGCGACCGACTCAGGCCCAGCACAGATACGCAGTATTTT. Translated, it gives CSASDRLRPSTDTQYF.

This chain connects TRBV27 to TRBJ1-2, with 7 positions matching TRBD1. The germline V gene has CDR1 MNHEY and CDR2 SMNVEV (reference sequence). With 2 bases clipped from V and 7 bases from J, the junction kept 10 bases outside the gene matches. The length of the CDR3 is 15 residues. CDR3 nucleotides: TGTGCCAGCAGTTTAAGGCCAGGGGGGGTGAGTGGCTACACCTTC. It is translated as CASSLRPGGVSGYTF.

This sequence joins TRBV9 and TRBJ2-2; D gene ambiguous. Germline-derived CDR1 and CDR2 are SGDLS and YYNGEE. V was cut by 0 bases and J by 6 bases, with 15 bases left in between. The CDR3 is 16 amino acids. DNA for the CDR3: TGTGCCAGCAGCGTAGCGGATCTAGTTTTCCCCGGGGAGCTGTTTTTT. It encodes CASSVADLVFPGELFF.

V and J are TRBV7-2 and TRBJ2-2; possibly TRBD2 for D (6 bases). Germline CDR1 is SGHTA and CDR2 is FQGNSA. This CDR3 has 14 residues. The germline V and J ends were trimmed by 7 bases and 6 bases, with 15 bases remaining between them. The CDR3 DNA reads TGTGCCAGCATAAGGGCGGGACCCCCCGGGGAGCTGTTTTTT. This codes for CASIRAGPPGELFF.

This clonotype appeared a few times. The chain is built from TRBV5-1 and TRBJ2-1; D tentatively reads TRBD1 or TRBD2 (5 bases each). The CDR3 is 15 amino acids. V was trimmed by 4 bases and J by 2 bases, leaving 13 bases between them. The germline gives CDR1 SGHRS, CDR2 YFSETQ. CDR3 amino acids: CASSLRDGTYNEQFF. The CDR3 DNA is TGCGCCAGCAGCCTCCGGGACGGTACCTACAATGAGCAGTTCTTC.

This clonotype was counted between two and nine times. The V gene is TRBV12-3 or TRBV12-4, the J gene TRBJ2-7, with TRBD2 matching over 11 bases. The CDR3 is made up of 14 amino acids. Unmatched junction bases numbered 7, after V lost 6 bases and J lost 6 bases. The CDR3 DNA reads as TGTGCCAGCAGGCCTACTAGCGGGAGCGCCGAGCAGTACTTC. Protein sequence: CASRPTSGSAEQYF.

Many counts were recorded for this clonotype. The chain uses TRBV29-1 and TRBJ2-3, with D maybe TRBD1 (6 bases). Trimming shortened V by 2 bases and J by 0 bases, and 9 bases separated the two germline ends. Germline values: CDR1 SQVTM, CDR2 ANQGSEA. This CDR3 contains 14 residues. The CDR3 DNA reads as TGCAGCGTTGAATTTCAGGGGAGCACAGATACGCAGTATTTT. Amino acids: CSVEFQGSTDTQYF.